A single sample gave rise to the 30 T cell receptor beta chains below, sequenced in a study of blood T cell repertoires in COVID-19. Here immunoSEQ multiplex PCR was the method, and the copy in TCRdb shows in-frame clones only, minus some. The sample has approximately 110,000 clones, less than 85% seen once. The sample taken for sequencing was peripheral blood. The receptors were sampled from an older man with active or convalescent COVID-19.

For this clone: The same CDR3 is also encoded by other DNA sequences in this sample. The CDR3 here is CASSTPGATNEKLFF. CDR3 nucleotide sequence: TGTGCCAGCAGTACCCCAGGGGCAACTAATGAAAAACTGTTTTTT. V is TRBV28 and J is TRBJ1-4; D is perhaps TRBD1 (6 bases). CDR3 size: 15 residues. The V end lost 5 bases, the J end lost 0 bases, and 10 bases lay between the germline ends. The germline V gene has CDR1 MDHEN and CDR2 SYDVKM.

This chain connects TRBV30 to TRBJ2-3; D is possibly TRBD1 (5 bases). Trimming removed 1 base from V and 0 bases from J, with 17 bases in between. Per germline, CDR1 GTSNPN and CDR2 SVGIG (reference sequence). This CDR3 region has 17 residues. The CDR3 DNA follows: TGTGCCTGGAGTGAGGGATCCAGGGCCTTTAGCACAGATACGCAGTATTTT. Its translation: CAWSEGSRAFSTDTQYF.

The chain recombines TRBV5-4 with TRBJ2-5, with 9 nucleotides matching TRBD2. This CDR3 comprises 15 residues. Per the germline V gene, CDR1 is SGHNT and CDR2 is YYREEE (reference sequence). V dropped 0 bases and J dropped 1; count of bases not matched to a gene: 1. The CDR3 region is CASSLGLAVQETQYF. The CDR3 region has the DNA TGTGCCAGCAGCTTGGGACTAGCGGTCCAAGAGACCCAGTACTTC. The entire variable domain, with the rest obtained from reference TRBV5-4 and TRBJ2-5, is as follows: ETGVTQSPTHLIKTRGQQVTLRCSSQSGHNTVSWYQQALGQGPQFIFQYYREEENGRGNFPPRFSGLQFPNYSSELNVNALELDDSALYLCASSLGLAVQETQYFGPGTRLLVL.

This clone turned up a few times. V gene TRBV3-1 (or the pseudogene TRBV3-2) combines with J gene TRBJ2-5, with TRBD2 matching over 11 bases. V gave up 4 bases and J gave up 5 bases; unmatched junction bases: 12. CDR3 length: 17 residues. CDR1 is LGHDT, CDR2 YNNKEL, per germline (reference sequence). The CDR3 region is CASSLLTSGGFGETQYF. In nucleotides, the CDR3 is TGTGCCAGCAGCCTCCTCACTAGCGGGGGTTTCGGGGAGACCCAGTACTTC.

This chain joins TRBV6-5 and TRBJ2-3; TRBD2 matches 7 bases. Germline V lookup: CDR1 MNHEY, CDR2 SVGAGI. The CDR3 covers 14 residues. V lost 6 bases, J lost 2 bases, and 5 bases stayed unmatched. The CDR3 nucleotides read TGTGCCAGCAGGACTACTAGCGACACAGATACGCAGTATTTT. This encodes CASRTTSDTDTQYF.

The chain combines TRBV7-6 with TRBJ1-6, with 11 bases aligning to TRBD1. CDR1 is SGHVS and CDR2 is FNYEAQ in the germline V gene. V dropped 0 bases and J dropped 10; count of bases not matched to a gene: 2. This CDR3 region has 15 residues. CDR3 region: CASSLAGQGVSPLHF. Here the CDR3 DNA reads TGTGCCAGCAGCTTAGCGGGACAGGGGGTCTCACCCCTCCACTTT.

V gene TRBV4-2 combines with J gene TRBJ2-5; 11 nucleotides match TRBD1. The CDR3 contains 15 residues. Germline values: CDR1 LGHNA, CDR2 YNFKEQ. V gave up 3 bases and J gave up 5 bases; unmatched junction bases: 5. The CDR3, as DNA: TGTGCCAGCAGCCAGGGGGACAGGGGGGAGGAGACCCAGTACTTC. This translates into CASSQGDRGEETQYF.

The chain is built from TRBV2 and TRBJ2-7; D might be TRBD1 (6 bases). The CDR3 runs to 13 residues. Germline CDR1 SNHLY, CDR2 FYNNEI. Trimming took off 6 bases at V and 7 bases at J, with 16 bases between the two ends. CDR3 region: CASSGQGIGEQYF. For the CDR3, the DNA is TGTGCCAGCAGCGGGCAGGGGATAGGGGAGCAGTACTTC.

This sequence joins TRBV6-5 and TRBJ1-6; D unclear. Per the germline V gene, CDR1 is MNHEY and CDR2 is SVGAGI. The CDR3 loop spans 14 amino acids. V was cut by 6 bases and J by 10 bases, with 16 bases left in between. DNA of the CDR3: TGTGCCAGCAGAAAAGGTGTGAGGGCATCACCCCTCCACTTT. It specifies CASRKGVRASPLHF.

The chain has TRBV7-9 and TRBJ1-5; 8 bases fit TRBD1. The CDR3 contains 15 residues. Germline CDR1 and CDR2: SEHNR and FQNEAQ (reference sequence). V lost 5 bases and J lost 2; bases outside the gene matches: 5. The CDR3 region has the DNA TGTGCCAGCAGCCACGACAGGGGCGGCAATCAGCCCCAGCATTTT. Translation: CASSHDRGGNQPQHF.

The chain links TRBV9 to TRBJ1-3; D unclear. Germline CDR1 is SGDLS and CDR2 is YYNGEE. V was pared by 3 bases and J by 2 bases, with 18 bases between. The CDR3 totals 17 residues. The CDR3 spells CASSATPPSVAGNTIYF. The CDR3 nucleotides are TGTGCCAGCAGCGCAACCCCCCCATCGGTTGCTGGAAACACCATATATTTT.

The chain links TRBV7-9 to TRBJ1-1, with D perhaps TRBD1 (5 bases). Trimming took off 6 bases at V and 1 base at J, with 9 bases between the two ends. Germline V lookup: CDR1 SEHNR, CDR2 FQNEAQ (reference sequence). The CDR3 spans 13 residues. CDR3 coding DNA: TGTGCCAGCAGATTACAGGAGAACACTGAAGCTTTCTTT. It yields the protein CASRLQENTEAFF.

The V gene is TRBV19, the J gene TRBJ2-2; 9 bases map to TRBD2. Germline CDR1 reads LNHDA; CDR2 reads SQIVND (reference sequence). V trimming: 4 bases; J trimming: 6 bases; junction bases outside the gene matches: 9. The CDR3 is 16 amino acids. The CDR3 loop reads CASSKPGGRASGELFF. In DNA form, the CDR3 reads TGTGCCAGTAGTAAGCCTGGCGGGAGGGCGTCCGGGGAGCTGTTTTTT.

The chain recombines TRBV7-9 with TRBJ2-7, with D possibly TRBD1 on 6 matching bases. Germline CDR1 is SEHNR and CDR2 is FQNEAQ (reference sequence). The CDR3 covers 16 residues. V lost 5 bases and J 3 bases, leaving 20 bases between the germline ends. CDR3 nucleotide sequence: TGTGCCAGCAGCCCCATGAACCCCGGACAGAGCTACGAGCAGTACTTC. The encoded protein is CASSPMNPGQSYEQYF.

The chain has TRBV19 and TRBJ2-7; 10 bases fit TRBD2. The CDR3 has 15 residues. Germline CDR1 LNHDA, CDR2 SQIVND (reference sequence). Germline trimming cut 5 bases from V and 2 bases from J; bases unmatched to any gene: 6. CDR3 nucleotides: TGTGCCAGTAGTCGAATTACTAGCGGGGCCTACGAGCAGTACTTC. This gives the protein CASSRITSGAYEQYF.

The table lists this clone with a count of one. The chain couples TRBV6-1 to TRBJ1-2; D might be TRBD1 (5 bases). V lost 1 base and J 2 bases, leaving 14 bases between the germline ends. Germline lookup yields CDR1 MNHNS and CDR2 SASEGT. The CDR3 totals 16 residues. The CDR3 region is CASSEGAQTVNYGYTF. The CDR3 DNA is TGTGCCAGCAGTGAAGGAGCGCAGACAGTGAACTATGGCTACACCTTC.

The chain combines TRBV2 with TRBJ1-6, with a weak D call TRBD1 (5 bases). Germline CDR1 and CDR2: SNHLY and FYNNEI. V gave up 3 bases and J gave up 6 bases, with 12 bases separating them. There are 15 residues in the CDR3. The CDR3 nucleotides read TGTGCCAGCAGTGATATGACAGCGATTAATTCACCCCTCCACTTT. Protein: CASSDMTAINSPLHF.

The chain is built from TRBV5-5 and TRBJ1-1; 11 bases line up with TRBD1. CDR1 SGHKS and CDR2 YYEKEE come from the germline V gene (reference sequence). The CDR3 runs to 17 residues. Losses at the gene ends were 4 bases for V and 2 bases for J; bases not matched to a gene: 10. The CDR3 loop reads CASSVRPGTGGNTEAFF. The CDR3 DNA is TGTGCCAGCAGCGTCAGACCCGGGACAGGGGGAAACACTGAAGCTTTCTTT.

The CDR3 loop is CAWSPTSGALRTYEQYF. In nucleotides, the CDR3 is TGTGCCTGGAGTCCGACTAGCGGGGCCCTAAGAACCTACGAGCAGTACTTC. The chain recombines TRBV30 with TRBJ2-7; 11 bases align to TRBD2. With 2 bases clipped from V and 2 bases from J, the junction kept 11 bases outside the gene matches. The length of the CDR3 is 17 residues. Germline CDR1 GTSNPN, CDR2 SVGIG (reference sequence).

The V gene is TRBV9, the J gene TRBJ2-2; D is ambiguous. The germline V gene encodes CDR1 SGDLS and CDR2 YYNGEE. V shed 2 bases and J shed 2 bases, with 10 bases lying between them. This CDR3 is 15 amino acids long. CDR3 residues: CASSVSLPNTGELFF. DNA of the CDR3: TGTGCCAGCAGCGTTTCACTACCCAACACCGGGGAGCTGTTTTTT.

This clone came up once. The V call is TRBV10-3, the J call TRBJ1-2, with D perhaps TRBD1 (6 bases). The CDR3 has 18 residues. Germline V gene lookup returns CDR1 ENHRY and CDR2 SYGVKD. V was pared by 0 bases and J by 4 bases, with 21 bases between. The CDR3 protein is CAISESFTGIDSPYGYTF. The CDR3 DNA follows: TGTGCCATCAGTGAGTCCTTCACAGGGATCGACAGCCCCTATGGCTACACCTTC.

The rearrangement joins TRBV12-3 or TRBV12-4 to TRBJ1-4; TRBD1 is a possible D gene (5 bases). V was cut by 6 bases and J by 8 bases, with 13 bases left in between. The CDR3 is 13 amino acids. As DNA, the CDR3 is TGTGCCAGCAGCAGGGAAGAGTGGGAAAAACTGTTTTTT. Amino acid sequence: CASSREEWEKLFF.

This chain links TRBV7-9 with TRBJ2-3; 8 bases agree with TRBD2. Germline V gives CDR1 SEHNR, CDR2 FQNEAQ (reference sequence). This CDR3 region has 16 residues. J was trimmed by 2 bases and V by 4 bases; bases with no gene match: 8. The CDR3: CASSSIVAGFTDTQYF. The CDR3 DNA follows: TGTGCCAGCAGCTCTATAGTAGCGGGGTTCACAGATACGCAGTATTTT.

The rearrangement uses TRBV6-6 and TRBJ1-5; D may be TRBD1 (5 bases). This CDR3 is 14 amino acids long. Looked up from germline, CDR1 is MNHNY and CDR2 is SVGAGI (reference sequence). The V gene lost 6 bases and the J gene lost 3 bases, with 12 bases spanning the gap. CDR3 DNA sequence: TGTGCCAGCAGGTCGGGACTCCCCAATCAGCCCCAGCATTTT. Encoded protein: CASRSGLPNQPQHF.

The chain has TRBV7-9 and TRBJ2-1, with TRBD2 matching 12 bases. The CDR3 runs to 16 residues. After removal of 5 bases from V and 5 bases from J, the junction contained 7 bases not matched to a gene. The germline CDR1 and CDR2 sequences are SEHNR and FQNEAQ (reference sequence). The chain's CDR3 is CASSPLAGGRNNEQFF. The CDR3, as DNA: TGTGCCAGCAGCCCCCTAGCGGGAGGGCGTAACAATGAGCAGTTCTTC.

This rearrangement joins TRBV19 to TRBJ2-2; perhaps TRBD1 as D (6 bases). The CDR3 contains 13 residues. The germline V gene encodes CDR1 LNHDA and CDR2 SQIVND (reference sequence). Trimming took off 4 bases at V and 5 bases at J, with 8 bases between the two ends. CDR3 protein: CASSRTVTGELFF. The DNA of the CDR3 is TGTGCCAGTAGTAGGACAGTGACCGGGGAGCTGTTTTTT. Complete variable domain (other parts from reference TRBV19 and TRBJ2-2): DGGITQSPKYLFRKEGQNVTLSCEQNLNHDAMYWYRQDPGQGLRLIYYSQIVNDFQKGDIAEGYSVSREKKESFPLTVTSAQKNPTAFYLCASSRTVTGELFFGEGSRLTVL.

This chain joins TRBV5-4 and TRBJ2-1, with D possibly matching TRBD2 (6 bases). The CDR3 covers 13 residues. The V gene lost 2 bases and the J gene lost 7 bases, with 10 bases spanning the gap. Germline CDR1 and CDR2: SGHNT and YYREEE (reference sequence). CDR3 nucleotide sequence: TGTGCCAGCAGCTTCGGGACTCTAAATGAGCAGTTCTTC. This codes for CASSFGTLNEQFF.

A single count supports this clone. The rearrangement uses TRBV5-1 and TRBJ2-3; TRBD1 matches 10 bases. The germline V gene has CDR1 SGHRS and CDR2 YFSETQ. V shed 3 bases, J shed 5 bases, and the junction held 9 bases outside the gene matches. This CDR3 has 16 amino acids. This chain's CDR3 is CASSWRTGGDEDTQYF. CDR3 DNA sequence: TGCGCCAGCAGCTGGAGGACAGGGGGTGATGAAGATACGCAGTATTTT.

This clone was counted a single time. V is TRBV25-1 and J is TRBJ1-1, with TRBD1 identical over 7 bases. The ends lost 6 bases at V and 3 bases at J; junction bases unmatched: 7. CDR1 is MGHDK and CDR2 is SYGVNS in the germline V gene. The CDR3 runs 14 residues. The CDR3 loop is CASSPTGVHTEAFF. The CDR3 coding sequence is TGTGCCAGCAGCCCCACAGGGGTCCACACTGAAGCTTTCTTT.

This chain joins TRBV6-5 and TRBJ2-5; no reliable D call. V was pared by 5 bases and J by 8 bases, with 15 bases between. This CDR3 is 13 amino acids long. Germline values: CDR1 MNHEY, CDR2 SVGAGI. This chain's CDR3 is CASSPPARQTQYF. Here the CDR3 DNA reads TGTGCCAGCAGTCCCCCGGCCAGACAAACCCAGTACTTC.